A single sample is the source of the 17 T cell receptor beta chains below, sequenced in a study of PD-1 blockade in classical Hodgkin lymphoma. TCRdb's copy holds only in-frame clones and misses some; the assay was immunoSEQ multiplex PCR. The sample carries over 35,000 clones, around 82% recorded once. All patients relapsed after autologous stem cell transplantation, and brentuximab vedotin exposure varied. Material: peripheral blood mononuclear cells (PBMCs), obtained before the second cycle of nivolumab. The source is a human donor with classical Hodgkin lymphoma.

This clone was found once. V and J are TRBV5-5 and TRBJ2-7; D may correspond to TRBD1 or TRBD2 (5 bases each). This CDR3 has 12 residues. Between the trimmed V and J ends, which lost 1 base and 6 bases, there was a span of 8 bases. Germline V gene sequence: CDR1 SGHKS, CDR2 YYEKEE (reference sequence). CDR3 in amino acids: CASSLHGGEQYF. Here the CDR3 DNA reads TGTGCCAGCAGCTTGCATGGGGGCGAGCAGTACTTC.

The chain is built from TRBV4-1 and TRBJ2-3; 8 nucleotides align to TRBD2. The CDR3 consists of 17 residues. Germline-derived CDR1 and CDR2 are MGHRA and YSYEKL. Unmatched junction bases numbered 10, after V lost 1 base and J lost 4 bases. CDR3 loop: CASSQVVAGTGADTQYF. The CDR3 nucleotides are TGCGCCAGCAGCCAAGTGGTAGCGGGAACGGGGGCAGATACGCAGTATTTT.

The chain combines TRBV7-6 with TRBJ1-4, with D uncertain. Per the germline V gene, CDR1 is SGHVS and CDR2 is FNYEAQ. The length of the CDR3 is 15 residues. V lost 3 bases and J 8 bases, leaving 16 bases between the germline ends. Written as DNA, the CDR3 is TGTGCCAGCAGCTTGCTTAACGGGTATGGGGAAAAACTGTTTTTT. It translates to CASSLLNGYGEKLFF.

The chain links TRBV7-9 to TRBJ2-2; D possibly corresponds to TRBD2 (6 bases). Germline CDR1 is SEHNR and CDR2 is FQNEAQ (reference sequence). The CDR3 extends over 15 amino acids. V was trimmed by 5 bases and J by 1 base, leaving 11 bases between them. CDR3 coding DNA: TGTGCCAGCAGCCCCCACGGGGGGAACACCGGGGAGCTGTTTTTT. Translated, it gives CASSPHGGNTGELFF.

The chain has TRBV27 and TRBJ1-2, with D possibly being TRBD1 (6 bases). Germline V gene sequence: CDR1 MNHEY, CDR2 SMNVEV (reference sequence). This CDR3 comprises 19 residues. V was pared by 4 bases and J by 0 bases, with 24 bases between. The CDR3 region has the DNA TGTGCCAGCAGTTACTCGAGAGGCAGGGGACGCCGTCCTAACTATGGCTACACCTTC. This sequence encodes CASSYSRGRGRRPNYGYTF.

This clone has just a few counts. The gene calls are TRBV30 and TRBJ1-5, with 7 bases that match TRBD1. The CDR3 extends over 14 amino acids. Germline assignment: CDR1 GTSNPN and CDR2 SVGIG (reference sequence). V lost 6 bases and J lost 3; bases outside the gene matches: 8. The CDR3 bases are TGTGCCTGCTGGGACAGAGCTTACAATCAGCCCCAGCATTTT. Protein product: CACWDRAYNQPQHF.

V is TRBV25-1 and J is TRBJ1-1, with 8 bases identical to TRBD1. The V segment lost 6 bases and the J segment 4 bases; nucleotides outside the gene matches: 1. The CDR3 spans 12 residues. The germline V gene encodes CDR1 MGHDK and CDR2 SYGVNS. This CDR3 reads CASRTGGTEAFF. CDR3 DNA: TGTGCCAGCAGAACAGGGGGCACTGAAGCTTTCTTT. The full variable domain, with the rest looked up from reference TRBV25-1 and TRBJ1-1, is EADIYQTPRYLVIGTGKKITLECSQTMGHDKMYWYQQDPGMELHLIHYSYGVNSTEKGDLSSESTVSRIRTEHFPLTLESARPSHTSQYLCASRTGGTEAFFGQGTRLTVV.

The CDR3: CASSVGAIVIYYNEQFF. The CDR3 DNA reads as TGTGCCAGCAGCGTAGGCGCCATAGTGATCTACTACAATGAGCAGTTCTTC. V usage is TRBV9 and J usage is TRBJ2-1; D call uncertain. The V gene's germline CDR1 is SGDLS and CDR2 YYNGEE. This CDR3 region has 17 residues. Trimming left V 0 bases short and J 3 bases short, with 16 bases between.

The V and J genes are TRBV30 and TRBJ2-1, with 7 positions matching TRBD1. The CDR3 contains 14 residues. With V trimmed by 0 bases and J by 16 bases, 15 bases remained unmatched. Germline CDR1 reads GTSNPN; CDR2 reads SVGIG (reference sequence). CDR3 loop: CAWSVSNVDREVFF. CDR3 sequence (DNA): TGTGCCTGGAGTGTAAGTAACGTTGACAGGGAAGTTTTCTTC.

This clone was observed a handful of times. V usage is TRBV28 and J usage is TRBJ1-4; D may be TRBD1 (5 bases). CDR3 length: 14 amino acids. CDR1 is MDHEN, CDR2 SYDVKM, per germline. V gave up 6 bases and J gave up 6 bases, with 14 bases separating them. CDR3 residues: CASSQPGEYEKLFF. As DNA, the CDR3 is TGTGCCAGCAGCCAACCGGGGGAATATGAAAAACTGTTTTTT.

The CDR3 reads CASSYGGSGDEQYF. The CDR3 DNA reads as TGTGCCAGCAGCTATGGGGGCTCAGGGGACGAGCAGTACTTC. The chain links TRBV7-3 to TRBJ2-7; a weak D match, TRBD1 (6 bases). The germline gives CDR1 SGHTA, CDR2 FQGTGA. This CDR3 has 14 residues. V was trimmed by 4 bases and J by 5 bases, leaving 15 bases between them.

The V call is TRBV27, the J call TRBJ2-7; D is unresolved. V lost 2 bases to trimming and J lost 1 base, with 12 bases between them. The length of the CDR3 is 15 residues. Germline assignment: CDR1 MNHEY and CDR2 SMNVEV (reference sequence). The CDR3 region is CASSLMRLGSYEQYF. CDR3 coding DNA: TGTGCCAGCAGTTTAATGCGGTTAGGGTCCTACGAGCAGTACTTC.

The chain uses TRBV6-5 and TRBJ1-6; TRBD1 is a possible D gene (5 bases). The ends were cut back, 4 bases at V and 10 bases at J, with 8 bases in the middle. Germline V lookup: CDR1 MNHEY, CDR2 SVGAGI. The length of the CDR3 is 12 residues. The DNA for the CDR3 is TGTGCCAGCAGTTGGGGGGACTCACCCCTCCACTTT. Translating gives CASSWGDSPLHF.

The chain combines TRBV7-2 with TRBJ1-6; D ambiguous. The germline CDR1 and CDR2 sequences are SGHTA and FQGNSA. CDR3 length equals 14 residues. The germline V and J ends were trimmed by 1 base and 7 bases, with 8 bases remaining between them. In DNA, the CDR3 is TGTGCCAGCAGCTTAGGGACTATGAATTCACCCCTCCACTTT. This sequence encodes CASSLGTMNSPLHF.

The chain links TRBV10-3 to TRBJ1-3; unclear D gene. Between the trimmed V and J ends, which lost 0 bases and 2 bases, there was a span of 5 bases. Per the germline V gene, CDR1 is ENHRY and CDR2 is SYGVKD. The CDR3 has 14 residues. CDR3 DNA sequence: TGTGCCATCAGTGAGTCCTCGACTGGAAACACCATATATTTT. Amino acid sequence: CAISESSTGNTIYF.

This chain connects TRBV14 to TRBJ2-3, with TRBD2 matching 8 bases. The junction had 11 bases not matched to a gene; V was cut back by 4 bases and J by 5 bases. Germline values: CDR1 SGHDN, CDR2 FVKESK. This CDR3 contains 16 residues. For the CDR3, the DNA is TGTGCCAGCAGCCCCTTGGGCGGGGGGTTTGTAGATACGCAGTATTTT. This codes for CASSPLGGGFVDTQYF.

The chain is built from TRBV5-1 and TRBJ1-1, with D possibly being TRBD1 (5 bases). V lost 0 bases and J 0 bases, leaving 9 bases between the germline ends. Germline assignment: CDR1 SGHRS and CDR2 YFSETQ. The CDR3 covers 15 residues. The CDR3 is CASSLAGGLNTEAFF. CDR3 bases: TGCGCCAGCAGCTTGGCCGGGGGTCTGAACACTGAAGCTTTCTTT.